The 28 T cell receptor beta chains presented below share a single source sample, sequenced in a study of response to subunit inactivated influenza vaccine. A single record per CDR3 protein comes from TCRdb applying MiXCR to the RT-PCR reads. Found here are approximately 500,000 distinct CDR3 sequences, approximately 20% of them singletons; the top ten hold 2.5% to 3.5%. The sample was also linked to a second study, of T cells expressing NK-cell markers. In that study: Production of TCR beta cDNA relied on 5'RACE template switching with UMIs.

The material was CD4+ T cells sorted from PBMCs, obtained 12 days after vaccination. These receptors were taken from a man aged 50-60 years who received an inactivated influenza vaccine.

This clonotype was detected a few times. The chain couples TRBV27 to TRBJ2-5, with D maybe TRBD1 (6 bases). The ends were cut back, 6 bases at V and 5 bases at J, with 16 bases in the middle. Germline V CDR1 and CDR2: MNHEY, SMNVEV (reference sequence). The length of the CDR3 is 14 residues. In DNA form, the CDR3 reads TGTGCCAGCAGCAGAGCAGGGGCGTCCGAGACCCAGTACTTC. This codes for CASSRAGASETQYF.

This clonotype turned up a few times. V is TRBV25-1 and J is TRBJ2-5; perhaps TRBD1 as D (6 bases). The CDR3 is made up of 13 amino acids. V lost 7 bases and J lost 4, with 13 bases in between. Per germline, CDR1 MGHDK and CDR2 SYGVNS. DNA for the CDR3: TGTGCCAGCAACGGGCCAGGGGTAGAGACCCAGTACTTC. Its protein is CASNGPGVETQYF.

The table lists this clonotype with many counts. V is TRBV24-1 and J is TRBJ2-5, with 10 bases matching TRBD1. The CDR3 has 18 residues. Trimming at V came to 4 bases and at J to 2 bases, leaving 12 bases not matched to a gene. Germline values: CDR1 KGHDR, CDR2 SFDVKD. This chain's CDR3 is CATSEYSRAGQGQETQYF. For the CDR3, the DNA is TGTGCCACCAGTGAATACTCAAGGGCGGGACAGGGGCAAGAGACCCAGTACTTC.

This clonotype was detected a few times. The chain couples TRBV5-1 to TRBJ1-1; unclear D gene. Per the germline V gene, CDR1 is SGHRS and CDR2 is YFSETQ. The CDR3 has 14 residues. Trimming took 0 bases from V and 3 from J, leaving 9 bases between them. Here the CDR3 DNA reads TGCGCCAGCAGCTTGGCTACATTTGACACTGAAGCTTTCTTT. This codes for CASSLATFDTEAFF.

V and J are TRBV4-3 and TRBJ2-2, with 15 nucleotides matching TRBD2. The CDR3 loop spans 20 amino acids. Germline V gene data show CDR1 as LGHNA and CDR2 as YSLEER. Losses at the gene ends were 3 bases for V and 2 bases for J; bases not matched to a gene: 10. The CDR3 here is CASSQTPGLAGGYNTGELFF. In nucleotides, the CDR3 is TGCGCCAGCAGCCAGACGCCGGGACTAGCGGGAGGTTATAACACCGGGGAGCTGTTTTTT.

The CDR3 loop reads CASSPPSGRGVQFF. The CDR3 DNA follows: TGTGCCAGCTCACCACCGAGCGGGAGGGGGGTGCAGTTCTTC. This sequence joins TRBV18 and TRBJ2-1; 10 nucleotides line up with TRBD2. Germline V gene lookup returns CDR1 KGHSH and CDR2 LQKENI. This CDR3 is 14 amino acids long. The J segment lost 12 bases and the V segment lost 0 bases, leaving 5 bases of the junction unmatched.

This rearrangement joins TRBV2 to TRBJ1-4, with a tentative D call TRBD1 (6 bases). The V gene lost 7 bases and the J gene lost 0 bases, with 9 bases spanning the gap. Germline V gene sequence: CDR1 SNHLY, CDR2 FYNNEI. The CDR3 is made up of 14 amino acids. The CDR3 region is CASKRGATNEKLFF. CDR3 sequence (DNA): TGTGCCAGCAAAAGGGGGGCAACTAATGAAAAACTGTTTTTT.

This clonotype turned up a few times. V is TRBV7-9 and J is TRBJ2-4; TRBD1 might be the D (6 bases). Germline-derived CDR1 and CDR2 are SEHNR and FQNEAQ (reference sequence). With 5 bases removed from V and 3 bases from J, the gap between germline ends came to 17 bases. This CDR3 has 16 residues. The CDR3 is CASSPGTPIGKNIQYF. Written as DNA, the CDR3 is TGTGCCAGCAGCCCCGGGACACCCATTGGCAAAAACATTCAGTACTTC.

This clonotype was detected only a few times. The rearrangement uses TRBV4-2 and TRBJ2-3; TRBD2 aligns across 13 bases. Germline V gene data show CDR1 as LGHNA and CDR2 as YNFKEQ. Trimming took 5 bases from V and 0 from J; bases not matched to a gene: 17. The CDR3 has 21 amino acids. CDR3 in amino acids: CASSRLAGGSIGGFSTDTQYF. CDR3 DNA sequence: TGTGCCAGCAGCAGACTAGCGGGAGGCTCCATAGGAGGTTTCAGCACAGATACGCAGTATTTT.

This clonotype was counted a few times. The V call is TRBV20-1, the J call TRBJ1-5, with D perhaps TRBD1 (6 bases). V lost 3 bases and J lost 1, with 16 bases in between. This CDR3 has 16 amino acids. Per the germline V gene, CDR1 is DFQATT and CDR2 is SNEGSKA (reference sequence). CDR3 DNA sequence: TGCAGTGCTAGGGGGGGCGTCCGAGCGAGCAATCAGCCCCAGCATTTT. Translated, it gives CSARGGVRASNQPQHF.

This CDR3 is CATSREGEGYEQYF. The CDR3 bases are TGTGCCACCAGCAGAGAAGGCGAAGGATACGAGCAGTACTTC. V is TRBV15 and J is TRBJ2-7, with no clear D. The CDR3 consists of 14 residues. The germline CDR1 and CDR2 sequences are LNHNV and YYDKDF (reference sequence). V lost 0 bases and J 4 bases, leaving 10 bases between the germline ends.

V gene TRBV6-5 combines with J gene TRBJ2-5; D is unresolved. The V end lost 2 bases, the J end lost 5 bases, and 15 bases lay between the germline ends. This CDR3 has 15 amino acids. Per the germline V gene, CDR1 is MNHEY and CDR2 is SVGAGI. CDR3 amino acids: CASSYTGHPKETQYF. CDR3 sequence (DNA): TGTGCCAGCAGTTACACGGGCCACCCCAAGGAGACCCAGTACTTC.

The chain carries TRBV28 and TRBJ1-2; the match to TRBD1 covers 7 bases. Per germline, CDR1 MDHEN and CDR2 SYDVKM. Unmatched junction bases numbered 12, after V lost 8 bases and J lost 0 bases. CDR3 length: 16 residues. CDR3 bases: TGTGCCAGCGAAAACAGGGGAGACCTAGCTAACTATGGCTACACCTTC. Its protein is CASENRGDLANYGYTF.

This clonotype was detected once. The gene calls are TRBV20-1 and TRBJ1-4, with D uncertain. CDR1 is DFQATT and CDR2 is SNEGSKA in the germline V gene (reference sequence). This CDR3 contains 13 residues. The V gene lost 4 bases and the J gene lost 6 bases, with 12 bases spanning the gap. CDR3 amino acids: CSATSVAHEKLFF. The CDR3 nucleotides read TGCAGTGCTACCTCGGTAGCGCATGAAAAACTGTTTTTT.

Only a few counts were recorded for this clonotype. The chain links TRBV20-1 to TRBJ1-1; no definite D call. The germline CDR1 and CDR2 sequences are DFQATT and SNEGSKA (reference sequence). V lost 1 base to trimming and J lost 0 bases, with 3 bases between them. The CDR3 covers 12 residues. This chain's CDR3 is CSARGVNTEAFF. CDR3 coding DNA: TGCAGTGCTAGAGGCGTGAACACTGAAGCTTTCTTT.

V and J are TRBV12-3 or TRBV12-4 and TRBJ1-2; D not resolved. This CDR3 comprises 14 residues. Trimming cost V 5 bases and J 4 bases, with 14 bases left between them. In nucleotides, the CDR3 is TGTGCCAGCAGTCTGAGTTTGAGGTCCTATGGCTACACCTTC. Translation: CASSLSLRSYGYTF.

The rearrangement joins TRBV20-1 to TRBJ2-7; TRBD1 might be the D (6 bases). The CDR3 consists of 13 residues. CDR1 DFQATT and CDR2 SNEGSKA come from the germline V gene (reference sequence). Trimming left V 3 bases short and J 7 bases short, with 16 bases between. The CDR3 nucleotides are TGCAGTGCTAGGGGGCAGGGGCTGTGGGAGCAGTACTTC. Residues: CSARGQGLWEQYF.

The rearrangement links TRBV28 to TRBJ1-1; D is unresolved. Between the trimmed V and J ends, which lost 3 bases and 11 bases, there was a span of 10 bases. The CDR3 is 11 amino acids. The germline V gene has CDR1 MDHEN and CDR2 SYDVKM. CDR3 region: CASSFGLFAFF. The CDR3, as DNA: TGTGCCAGCAGTTTCGGGCTTTTCGCTTTCTTT.

V is TRBV19 and J is TRBJ2-1, with 9 bases identical to TRBD2. Germline V gene data show CDR1 as LNHDA and CDR2 as SQIVND (reference sequence). V gave up 9 bases and J gave up 3 bases; unmatched junction bases: 9. The CDR3 covers 15 residues. CDR3 residues: CASSSGKVFYNEQFF. DNA for the CDR3: TGTGCCAGCTCTAGCGGGAAGGTATTCTACAATGAGCAGTTCTTC. Based on the CDR3 plus reference TRBV19 and TRBJ2-1, the full variable domain is DGGITQSPKYLFRKEGQNVTLSCEQNLNHDAMYWYRQDPGQGLRLIYYSQIVNDFQKGDIAEGYSVSREKKESFPLTVTSAQKNPTAFYLCASSSGKVFYNEQFFGPGTRLTVL.

This clonotype showed up many times. This sequence joins TRBV9 and TRBJ2-7; TRBD2 agrees at 8 bases. In germline, CDR1 is SGDLS, CDR2 YYNGEE. The CDR3 is 15 amino acids. V gave up 4 bases and J gave up 1 base; unmatched junction bases: 7. The CDR3 DNA follows: TGTGCCAGCAGCCCGGGGGGGGGTTCGTCCTACGAGCAGTACTTC. Translating it yields CASSPGGGSSYEQYF.

This clonotype was detected a few times. The V and J genes are TRBV7-2 and TRBJ2-5; no reliable D call. CDR1 SGHTA and CDR2 FQGNSA come from the germline V gene. V lost 1 base to trimming and J lost 2 bases, with 11 bases between them. The CDR3 length is 15 residues. DNA for the CDR3: TGTGCCAGCAGCTTAGGGCGGTCAACTCAAGAGACCCAGTACTTC. Its protein product is CASSLGRSTQETQYF.

CDR3 protein: CASSPGQGLFF. CDR3 DNA sequence: TGTGCCAGCAGCCCGGGACAGGGACTGTTTTTT. V is TRBV7-9 and J is TRBJ2-2; 9 bases line up with TRBD1. This CDR3 has 11 residues. CDR1 is SEHNR and CDR2 is FQNEAQ in the germline V gene (reference sequence). V was pared by 5 bases and J by 14 bases, with 3 bases of the junction left unmatched.

The genes are TRBV4-2 and TRBJ2-2, with D tentatively TRBD2 (6 bases). Germline CDR1 LGHNA, CDR2 YNFKEQ. V lost 3 bases and J 2 bases, leaving 10 bases between the germline ends. The CDR3 length is 15 residues. CDR3 DNA sequence: TGTGCCAGCAGCCAGGGAACTAGCAACACCGGGGAGCTGTTTTTT. Residues: CASSQGTSNTGELFF.

This sequence joins TRBV29-1 and TRBJ2-3, with 11 bases that match TRBD2. The CDR3 totals 18 residues. CDR1 and CDR2 from the germline V gene are SQVTM and ANQGSEA. After removal of 5 bases from V and 3 bases from J, the junction contained 16 bases not matched to a gene. The chain's CDR3 is CSVPTSGGMGVWTDTQYF. CDR3 in DNA: TGCAGCGTTCCTACTAGCGGGGGAATGGGGGTTTGGACAGATACGCAGTATTTT.

This clonotype was seen a few times. The chain has TRBV4-3 and TRBJ2-7; D is tentatively TRBD1 or TRBD2 (7 bases each). CDR1 and CDR2 from the germline V gene are LGHNA and YSLEER. The CDR3 consists of 15 residues. V was cut by 4 bases and J by 3 bases, with 16 bases left in between. CDR3 DNA sequence: TGCGCCAGCAGCCGTCAGGGAGGGGGCCGCTACGAGCAGTACTTC. Protein sequence: CASSRQGGGRYEQYF.

This chain uses TRBV3-1 with TRBJ2-1; a possible D gene is TRBD2 (7 bases). Trimming took off 1 base at V and 7 bases at J, with 14 bases between the two ends. Germline V gene data show CDR1 as LGHDT and CDR2 as YNNKEL (reference sequence). The CDR3 runs to 15 residues. The CDR3 spells CASSQAWGGGNEQFF. In nucleotides, the CDR3 is TGTGCCAGCAGCCAAGCCTGGGGAGGGGGAAATGAGCAGTTCTTC.

The rearrangement links TRBV7-2 to TRBJ1-1; D not certain. The V end was cut by 3 bases, the J end by 3 bases, with 8 bases between. The length of the CDR3 is 13 residues. Germline V gives CDR1 SGHTA, CDR2 FQGNSA. For the CDR3, the DNA is TGTGCCAGCAGCTTCCTTCCAGACACTGAAGCTTTCTTT. Encoded protein: CASSFLPDTEAFF.

The sample holds a few counts of this clonotype. CDR3 coding DNA: TGTGCCAGCAGTGGGCCTGGAAATTCTTCACCCCTCCACTTT. It is translated as CASSGPGNSSPLHF. V and J are TRBV6-1 and TRBJ1-6; D gene uncertain. CDR1 and CDR2 (germline): MNHNS, SASEGT. Trimming took 4 bases from V and 9 from J, leaving 13 bases between them. This CDR3 has 14 residues.